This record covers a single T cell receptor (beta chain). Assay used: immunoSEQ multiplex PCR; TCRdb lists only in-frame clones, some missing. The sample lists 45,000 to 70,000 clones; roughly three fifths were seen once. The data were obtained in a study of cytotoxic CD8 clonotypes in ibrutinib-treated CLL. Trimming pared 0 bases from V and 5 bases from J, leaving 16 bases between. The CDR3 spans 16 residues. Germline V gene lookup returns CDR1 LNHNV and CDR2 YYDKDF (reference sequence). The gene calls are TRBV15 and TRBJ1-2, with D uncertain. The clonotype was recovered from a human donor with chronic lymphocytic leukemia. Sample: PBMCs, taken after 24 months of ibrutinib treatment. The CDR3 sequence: CATSRDMAGNRYGYTF. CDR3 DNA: TGTGCCACCAGCAGAGATATGGCGGGGAATCGGTATGGCTACACCTTC.